One and the same sample provided the 21 T cell receptor beta chains below, sequenced in a study of blood T cell repertoires in COVID-19. Generated by immunoSEQ multiplex PCR, the TCRdb table keeps only in-frame clones and is missing some. In the table there are 200,000 to 250,000 clones, about 85% of which are singletons. Sequenced sample: peripheral blood. These TCRs come from a man aged 45-65 years who had recovered from COVID-19.

The CDR3 is CASQYRGHPGNTIYF. The CDR3 nucleotides read TGTGCCAGCCAATACAGGGGGCATCCTGGAAACACCATATATTTT. The genes are TRBV28 and TRBJ1-3; 9 positions match TRBD1. V lost 8 bases to trimming and J lost 2 bases; unmatched junction nucleotides: 7. CDR3 length equals 15 residues. Germline V gene data show CDR1 as MDHEN and CDR2 as SYDVKM.

The V call is TRBV4-1, the J call TRBJ1-2; 10 bases are shared with TRBD1. There are 15 residues in the CDR3. V dropped 3 bases and J dropped 5; count of bases not matched to a gene: 6. Looked up from germline, CDR1 is MGHRA and CDR2 is YSYEKL. CDR3 region: CASSQKDRGGYGYTF. CDR3 nucleotides: TGCGCCAGCAGCCAGAAGGACAGGGGGGGGTATGGCTACACCTTC.

The J gene is TRBJ2-1, the V gene TRBV10-1; TRBD1 is a possible D gene (6 bases). Trimming cost V 4 bases and J 6 bases, with 10 bases left between them. CDR1 WNHNN and CDR2 SYGVQD come from the germline V gene (reference sequence). CDR3 length equals 13 residues. The CDR3 coding sequence is TGCGCCAGCAGTGTGGGGGCCCTCAATGAGCAGTTCTTC. Translation: CASSVGALNEQFF.

The chain couples TRBV5-5 to TRBJ1-4; 9 bases fit TRBD1. The germline gives CDR1 SGHKS, CDR2 YYEKEE (reference sequence). Trimming removed 0 bases from V and 5 bases from J; junction bases left unmatched: 5. This CDR3 is built from 16 residues. CDR3 bases: TGTGCCAGCAGCTTGGGTCGGGACAGGGTCAATGAAAAACTGTTTTTT. Translated: CASSLGRDRVNEKLFF. The entire variable domain, with the rest obtained from reference TRBV5-5 and TRBJ1-4, is as follows: DAGVTQSPTHLIKTRGQQVTLRCSPISGHKSVSWYQQVLGQGPQFIFQYYEKEERGRGNFPDRFSARQFPNYSSELNVNALLLGDSALYLCASSLGRDRVNEKLFFGSGTQLSVL.

The CDR3 bases are TGTGCCAGCAGTTTATCCTCGGCAGGATACGTCTACGAGCAGTACTTC. Amino acid sequence: CASSLSSAGYVYEQYF. The V and J genes are TRBV27 and TRBJ2-7, with D unresolved. Deletions cut 0 bases from V and 3 bases from J, with 15 bases between. The CDR3 is 16 amino acids. Germline CDR1 is MNHEY and CDR2 is SMNVEV (reference sequence).

The chain combines TRBV21-1 with TRBJ2-3; the D call of TRBD2 is as the table states it, not checked on the DNA. TRBV21-1 is a listed pseudogene. The CDR3 has 17 residues. The CDR3 nucleotides read TGTGCCGCAGCGGATCTACTAGCGGGAGTGGGGACAGATACGCAGTATTTT. This codes for CAAADLLAGVGTDTQYF.

The J gene is TRBJ2-3, the V gene TRBV27, with 10 bases matching TRBD2. The CDR3 sequence is 19 residues long. Trimming removed 2 bases from V and 8 bases from J; junction bases left unmatched: 19. The germline V gene encodes CDR1 MNHEY and CDR2 SMNVEV (reference sequence). The CDR3: CASSLRLAGVAPQFRTQYF. The DNA of the CDR3 is TGTGCCAGCAGTTTAAGGCTAGCGGGAGTGGCCCCCCAATTTCGTACGCAGTATTTT.

The chain combines TRBV6-5 with TRBJ2-7, with 11 bases matching TRBD2. The CDR3 has 13 amino acids. Germline trimming cut 6 bases from V and 4 bases from J; bases unmatched to any gene: 2. Germline-derived CDR1 and CDR2 are MNHEY and SVGAGI. The chain's CDR3 is CASRASGRYEQYF. CDR3 DNA: TGTGCCAGCAGGGCTAGCGGGAGGTACGAGCAGTACTTC.

For the CDR3, the DNA is TGCGCCAGCAGCCAAGTTGACTCCGGGACTAGAGGCGAGACCCAGTACTTC. This codes for CASSQVDSGTRGETQYF. The V and J genes are TRBV4-1 and TRBJ2-5, with 8 nucleotides matching TRBD2. The ends lost 1 base at V and 5 bases at J; junction bases unmatched: 12. Germline lookup yields CDR1 MGHRA and CDR2 YSYEKL. The length of the CDR3 is 17 residues.

The CDR3 coding sequence is TGTGCCAGCAGTTCCCTAGCGGCCGGCCCTGACGAGCAGTACTTC. Protein product: CASSSLAAGPDEQYF. This chain connects TRBV6-2 or TRBV6-3 to TRBJ2-7; 7 nucleotides match TRBD2. J gave up 5 bases and V 4 bases, and 11 bases lay outside the gene matches. The CDR3 loop spans 15 amino acids. Germline CDR1 reads MNHEY; CDR2 reads SVGEGT.

The CDR3 loop reads CASSLDGHPYEQYF. Here the CDR3 DNA reads TGCGCCAGCAGCTTGGATGGACACCCCTACGAGCAGTACTTC. The chain is built from TRBV5-1 and TRBJ2-7; possibly TRBD1 for D (5 bases). CDR1 SGHRS and CDR2 YFSETQ come from the germline V gene. The V end lost 0 bases, the J end lost 2 bases, and 9 bases lay between the germline ends. This CDR3 contains 14 residues.

This chain links TRBV28 with TRBJ2-5; 10 positions agree with TRBD2. This CDR3 is 14 amino acids long. V gave up 9 bases and J gave up 5 bases; unmatched junction bases: 9. Germline V gene sequence: CDR1 MDHEN, CDR2 SYDVKM. CDR3 sequence (DNA): TGTGCCAGTACACGTGGACTAGCGGCGGAGACCCAGTACTTC. This sequence encodes CASTRGLAAETQYF.

With respect to this clone: Other DNA variants within this sample encode the same CDR3. The CDR3 DNA reads TGTGCCAGTAGTATACTGGCAGGGGGTCCCTACGAGCAGTACTTC. It codes for CASSILAGGPYEQYF. The rearrangement joins TRBV19 to TRBJ2-7; 7 bases are shared with TRBD1. Losses at the gene ends were 2 bases for V and 2 bases for J; bases not matched to a gene: 6. This CDR3 is built from 15 residues. The germline gives CDR1 LNHDA, CDR2 SQIVND (reference sequence). The whole variable domain, remainder taken from reference TRBV19 and TRBJ2-7, is DGGITQSPKYLFRKEGQNVTLSCEQNLNHDAMYWYRQDPGQGLRLIYYSQIVNDFQKGDIAEGYSVSREKKESFPLTVTSAQKNPTAFYLCASSILAGGPYEQYFGPGTRLTVT.

The V call is TRBV20-1, the J call TRBJ1-6; D gene ambiguous. The germline CDR1 and CDR2 sequences are DFQATT and SNEGSKA (reference sequence). The CDR3 length is 12 residues. Trimming removed 3 bases at V and 8 bases at J, with 8 bases between. The CDR3 loop is CSASNADSPLHF. For the CDR3, the DNA is TGCAGTGCTAGTAATGCAGATTCACCCCTCCACTTT.

This chain uses TRBV30 with TRBJ2-7; 11 bases are a match to TRBD2. Germline CDR1 reads GTSNPN; CDR2 reads SVGIG (reference sequence). V lost 4 bases, J lost 5 bases, and 7 bases stayed unmatched. This CDR3 is 14 amino acids long. Written as DNA, the CDR3 is TGTGCCTGGAAACTAGCGGGAGTCTATCACGAGCAGTACTTC. Its protein product is CAWKLAGVYHEQYF.

This chain joins TRBV13 and TRBJ2-2, with D perhaps TRBD2 (7 bases). This CDR3 region has 17 residues. Trimming pared 1 base from V and 2 bases from J, leaving 14 bases between. Germline lookup yields CDR1 PRHDT and CDR2 FYEKMQ (reference sequence). The CDR3 sequence: CASSLALGGANTGELFF. CDR3 bases: TGTGCCAGCAGCTTAGCCCTAGGGGGGGCTAACACCGGGGAGCTGTTTTTT.

The gene calls are TRBV3-1 (or the pseudogene TRBV3-2) and TRBJ1-2; TRBD1 aligns across 8 bases. The V gene's germline CDR1 is LGHDT and CDR2 YNNKEL (reference sequence). The CDR3 sequence is 16 residues long. Unmatched junction bases numbered 13, after V lost 4 bases and J lost 6 bases. DNA for the CDR3: TGTGCCAGCAGCCGCGTATGGACAGGGAAGCGGAATGGCTACACCTTC. This codes for CASSRVWTGKRNGYTF.

This clone was picked up one time. The chain recombines TRBV7-9 with TRBJ1-2; perhaps TRBD1 as D (6 bases). The CDR3 is made up of 15 amino acids. Germline values: CDR1 SEHNR, CDR2 FQNEAQ (reference sequence). Trimming pared 5 bases from V and 5 bases from J, leaving 18 bases between. The CDR3 loop is CASSRSLGAGYGYTF. The CDR3, as DNA: TGTGCCAGCAGCCGATCCTTGGGGGCTGGTTATGGCTACACCTTC.

This clone was detected only once. The rearrangement links TRBV5-5 to TRBJ2-1; 7 positions match TRBD1. This CDR3 is built from 15 residues. V trimming: 5 bases; J trimming: 0 bases; junction bases outside the gene matches: 5. Germline V gene data show CDR1 as SGHKS and CDR2 as YYEKEE (reference sequence). CDR3 coding DNA: TGTGCCAGCAGAGAGACAGGGAGCTCCTACAATGAGCAGTTCTTC. This encodes CASRETGSSYNEQFF.

The chain couples TRBV5-4 to TRBJ2-7; 7 bases agree with TRBD2. CDR1 is SGHNT, CDR2 YYREEE, per germline (reference sequence). V dropped 2 bases and J dropped 5; count of bases not matched to a gene: 7. The CDR3 runs 14 residues. CDR3 coding DNA: TGTGCCAGCAGCTTAGGCGGGAGTAGGGACGAGCAGTACTTC. Its translation: CASSLGGSRDEQYF.

V gene TRBV27 combines with J gene TRBJ2-1; TRBD1 aligns across 9 bases. Per the germline V gene, CDR1 is MNHEY and CDR2 is SMNVEV (reference sequence). The J segment lost 3 bases and the V segment lost 8 bases, leaving 5 bases of the junction unmatched. CDR3 size: 14 residues. This CDR3 is CASGLDRGYNEQFF. CDR3 nucleotide sequence: TGTGCCAGCGGCCTGGACAGGGGCTACAATGAGCAGTTCTTC.